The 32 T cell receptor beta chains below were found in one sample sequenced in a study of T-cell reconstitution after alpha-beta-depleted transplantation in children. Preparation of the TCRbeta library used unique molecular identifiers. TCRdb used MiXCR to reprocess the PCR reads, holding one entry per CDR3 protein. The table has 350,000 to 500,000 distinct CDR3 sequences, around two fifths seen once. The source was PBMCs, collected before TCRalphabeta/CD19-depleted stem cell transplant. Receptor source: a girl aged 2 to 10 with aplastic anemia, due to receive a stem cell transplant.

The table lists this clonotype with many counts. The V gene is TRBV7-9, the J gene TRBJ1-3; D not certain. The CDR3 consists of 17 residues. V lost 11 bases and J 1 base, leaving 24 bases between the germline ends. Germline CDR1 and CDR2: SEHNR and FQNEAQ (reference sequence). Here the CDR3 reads CAARERTHLKSGNTIYF. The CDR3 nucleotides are TGTGCCGCCCGTGAAAGGACCCACCTCAAATCTGGAAACACCATATATTTT.

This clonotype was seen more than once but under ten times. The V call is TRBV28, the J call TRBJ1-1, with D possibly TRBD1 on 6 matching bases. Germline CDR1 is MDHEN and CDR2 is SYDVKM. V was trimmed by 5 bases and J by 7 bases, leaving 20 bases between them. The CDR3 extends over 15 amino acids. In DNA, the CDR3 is TGTGCCAGCAGTGTACAGGGACCTTTGGAGAATGAAGCTTTCTTT. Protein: CASSVQGPLENEAFF. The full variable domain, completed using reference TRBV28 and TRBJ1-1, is DVKVTQSSRYLVKRTGEKVFLECVQDMDHENMFWYRQDPGLGLRLIYFSYDVKMKEKGDIPEGYSVSREKKERFSLILESASTNQTSMYLCASSVQGPLENEAFFGQGTRLTVV.

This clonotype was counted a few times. The CDR3: CASSPPNRPGELFF. The CDR3 DNA sequence: TGTGCCAGCAGCCCACCTAATCGGCCCGGGGAGCTGTTTTTT. The chain combines TRBV3-1 with TRBJ2-2; no clear D gene. Trimming cost V 4 bases and J 6 bases, with 12 bases left between them. This CDR3 contains 14 residues. Germline V CDR1 and CDR2: LGHDT, YNNKEL (reference sequence).

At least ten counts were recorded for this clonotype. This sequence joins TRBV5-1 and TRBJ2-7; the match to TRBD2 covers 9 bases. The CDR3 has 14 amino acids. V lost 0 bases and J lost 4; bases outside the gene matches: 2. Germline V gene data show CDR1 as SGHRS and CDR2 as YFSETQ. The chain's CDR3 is CASSLDLAGYEQYF. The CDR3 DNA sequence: TGCGCCAGCAGCTTGGATCTAGCGGGATACGAGCAGTACTTC.

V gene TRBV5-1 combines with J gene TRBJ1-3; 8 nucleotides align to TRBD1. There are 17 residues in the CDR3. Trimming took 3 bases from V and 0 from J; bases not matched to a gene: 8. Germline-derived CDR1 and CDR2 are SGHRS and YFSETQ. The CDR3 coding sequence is TGCGCCAGCAGCTATGGACAGGGCGTGAGCTCTGGAAACACCATATATTTT. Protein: CASSYGQGVSSGNTIYF.

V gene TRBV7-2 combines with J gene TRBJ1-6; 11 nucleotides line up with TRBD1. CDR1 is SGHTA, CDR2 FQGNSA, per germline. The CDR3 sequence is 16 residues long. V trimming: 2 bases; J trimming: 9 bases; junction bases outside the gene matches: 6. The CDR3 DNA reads TGTGCCAGCAGCTTAAGGACAGGGGGCGCTAGTTCACCCCTCCACTTT. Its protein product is CASSLRTGGASSPLHF.

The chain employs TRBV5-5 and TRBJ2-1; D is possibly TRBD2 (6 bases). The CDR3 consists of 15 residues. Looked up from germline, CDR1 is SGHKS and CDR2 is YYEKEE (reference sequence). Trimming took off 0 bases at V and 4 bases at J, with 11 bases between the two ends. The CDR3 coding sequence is TGTGCCAGCAGCTTGGAACGGGAGTCATACAATGAGCAGTTCTTC. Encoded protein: CASSLERESYNEQFF. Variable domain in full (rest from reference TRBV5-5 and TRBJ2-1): DAGVTQSPTHLIKTRGQQVTLRCSPISGHKSVSWYQQVLGQGPQFIFQYYEKEERGRGNFPDRFSARQFPNYSSELNVNALLLGDSALYLCASSLERESYNEQFFGPGTRLTVL.

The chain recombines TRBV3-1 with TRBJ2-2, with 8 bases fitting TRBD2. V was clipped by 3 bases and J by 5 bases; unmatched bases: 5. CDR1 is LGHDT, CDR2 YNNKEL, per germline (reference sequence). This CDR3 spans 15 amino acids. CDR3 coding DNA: TGTGCCAGCAGCCACGGACTAGCTCTGACCGGGGAGCTGTTTTTT. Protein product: CASSHGLALTGELFF.

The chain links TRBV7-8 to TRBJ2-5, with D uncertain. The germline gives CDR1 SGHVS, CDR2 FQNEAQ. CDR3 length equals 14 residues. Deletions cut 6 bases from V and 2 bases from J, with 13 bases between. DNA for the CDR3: TGTGCCAGCAGACTACGGTACCCACAAGAGACCCAGTACTTC. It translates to CASRLRYPQETQYF. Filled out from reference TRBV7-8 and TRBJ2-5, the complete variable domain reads GAGVSQSPRYKVAKRGQDVALRCDPISGHVSLFWYQQALGQGPEFLTYFQNEAQLDKSGLPSDRFFAERPEGSVSTLKIQRTQQEDSAVYLCASRLRYPQETQYFGPGTRLLVL.

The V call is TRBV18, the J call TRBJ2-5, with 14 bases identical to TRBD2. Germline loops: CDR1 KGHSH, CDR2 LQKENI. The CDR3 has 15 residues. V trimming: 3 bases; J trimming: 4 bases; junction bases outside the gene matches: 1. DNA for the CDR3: TGTGCCAGCTCACCCGGACTAGCGGGAGGAGAGACCCAGTACTTC. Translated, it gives CASSPGLAGGETQYF. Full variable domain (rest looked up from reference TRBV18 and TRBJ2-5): NAGVMQNPRHLVRRRGQEARLRCSPMKGHSHVYWYRQLPEEGLKFMVYLQKENIIDESGMPKERFSAEFPKEGPSILRIQQVVRGDSAAYFCASSPGLAGGETQYFGPGTRLLVL.

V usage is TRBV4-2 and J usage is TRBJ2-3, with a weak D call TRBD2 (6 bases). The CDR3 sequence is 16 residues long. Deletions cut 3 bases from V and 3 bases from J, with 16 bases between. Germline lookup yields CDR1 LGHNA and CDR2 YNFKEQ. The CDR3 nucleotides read TGTGCCAGCAGCCAGGGGGGACCTGACTCGACAGATACGCAGTATTTT. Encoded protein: CASSQGGPDSTDTQYF.

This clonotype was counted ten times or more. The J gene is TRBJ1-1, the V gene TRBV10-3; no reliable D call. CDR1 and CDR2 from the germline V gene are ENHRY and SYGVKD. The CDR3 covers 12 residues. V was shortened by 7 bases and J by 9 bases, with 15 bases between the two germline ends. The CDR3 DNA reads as TGTGCCATCATCGGCAACTCCCCGCAAGCTTTCTTT. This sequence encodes CAIIGNSPQAFF.

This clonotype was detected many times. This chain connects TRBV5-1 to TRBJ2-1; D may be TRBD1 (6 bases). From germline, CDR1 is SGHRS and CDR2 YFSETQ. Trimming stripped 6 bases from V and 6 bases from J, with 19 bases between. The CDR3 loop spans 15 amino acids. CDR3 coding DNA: TGCGCCAGCACCAAAGGGCAGGGCAGGGGCAATGAGCAGTTCTTC. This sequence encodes CASTKGQGRGNEQFF.

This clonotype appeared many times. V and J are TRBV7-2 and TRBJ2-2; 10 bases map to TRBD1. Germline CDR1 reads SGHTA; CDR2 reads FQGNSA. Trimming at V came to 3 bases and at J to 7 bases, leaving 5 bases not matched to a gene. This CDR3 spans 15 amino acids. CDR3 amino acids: CASSFPGTGVGELFF. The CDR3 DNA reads TGTGCCAGCAGCTTTCCTGGGACAGGGGTCGGGGAGCTGTTTTTT.

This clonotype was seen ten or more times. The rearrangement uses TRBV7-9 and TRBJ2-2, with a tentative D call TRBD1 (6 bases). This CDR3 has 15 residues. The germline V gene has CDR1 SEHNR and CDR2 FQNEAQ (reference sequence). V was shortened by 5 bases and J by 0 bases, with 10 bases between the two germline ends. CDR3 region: CASSRDTTNTGELFF. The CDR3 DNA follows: TGTGCCAGCAGCCGGGACACCACGAACACCGGGGAGCTGTTTTTT.

Here the CDR3 reads CASSYSSGAYEQYF. The CDR3 region has the DNA TGTGCCAGCAGTTACTCGTCAGGGGCCTACGAGCAGTACTTC. V gene TRBV6-2 or TRBV6-3 combines with J gene TRBJ2-7; the D gene is possibly TRBD1 (6 bases). The CDR3 loop spans 14 amino acids. V was shortened by 0 bases and J by 2 bases, with 8 bases between the two germline ends. Germline values: CDR1 MNHEY, CDR2 SVGEGT.

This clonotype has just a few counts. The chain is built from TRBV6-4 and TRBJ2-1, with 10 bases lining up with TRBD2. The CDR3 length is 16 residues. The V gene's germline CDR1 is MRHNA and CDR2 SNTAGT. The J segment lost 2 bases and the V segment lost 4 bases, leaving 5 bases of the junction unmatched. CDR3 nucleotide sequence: TGTGCCAGCAGTGCCCTAGCGGGAGTAGCCTACAATGAGCAGTTCTTC. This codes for CASSALAGVAYNEQFF.

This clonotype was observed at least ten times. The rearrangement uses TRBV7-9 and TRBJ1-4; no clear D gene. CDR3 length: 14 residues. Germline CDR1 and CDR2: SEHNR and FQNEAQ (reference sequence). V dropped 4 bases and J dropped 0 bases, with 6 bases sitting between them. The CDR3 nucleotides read TGTGCCAGCAGCTCAGTCGCAACTAATGAAAAACTGTTTTTT. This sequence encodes CASSSVATNEKLFF.

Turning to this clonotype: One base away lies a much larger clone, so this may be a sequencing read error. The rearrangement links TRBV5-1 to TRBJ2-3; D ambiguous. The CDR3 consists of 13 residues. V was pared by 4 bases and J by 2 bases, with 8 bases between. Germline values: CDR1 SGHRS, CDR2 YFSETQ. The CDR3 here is CASSLLHTDTQYF. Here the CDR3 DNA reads TGCGCCAGCAGCCTGCTCCACACAGATACGCAGTATTTT.

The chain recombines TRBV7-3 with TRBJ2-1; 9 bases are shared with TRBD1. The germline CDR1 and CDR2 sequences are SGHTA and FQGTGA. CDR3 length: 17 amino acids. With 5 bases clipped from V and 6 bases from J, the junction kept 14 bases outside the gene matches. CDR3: CASSLGMGQGKLNEQFF. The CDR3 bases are TGTGCCAGCAGCCTAGGGATGGGACAGGGAAAACTCAATGAGCAGTTCTTC.

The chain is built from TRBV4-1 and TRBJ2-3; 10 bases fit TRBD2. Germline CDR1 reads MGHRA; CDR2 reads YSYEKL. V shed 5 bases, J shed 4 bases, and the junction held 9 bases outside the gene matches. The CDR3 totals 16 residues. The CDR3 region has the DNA TGCGCCAGCAGCTCCCGGACTAGCGGTTTAGCAGATACGCAGTATTTT. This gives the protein CASSSRTSGLADTQYF.

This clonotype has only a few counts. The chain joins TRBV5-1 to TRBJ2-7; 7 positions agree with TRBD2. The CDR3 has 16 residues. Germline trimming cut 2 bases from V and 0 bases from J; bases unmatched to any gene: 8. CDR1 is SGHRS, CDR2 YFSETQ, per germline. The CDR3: CASSFSSGKSSYEQYF. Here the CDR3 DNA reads TGCGCCAGCAGCTTCTCTAGCGGTAAGAGCTCCTACGAGCAGTACTTC.

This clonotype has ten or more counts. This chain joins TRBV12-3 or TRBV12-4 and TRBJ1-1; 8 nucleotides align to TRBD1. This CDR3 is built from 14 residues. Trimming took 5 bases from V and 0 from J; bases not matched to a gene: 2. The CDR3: CASSQDRVNTEAFF. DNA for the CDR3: TGTGCCAGCAGTCAGGACAGGGTGAACACTGAAGCTTTCTTT.

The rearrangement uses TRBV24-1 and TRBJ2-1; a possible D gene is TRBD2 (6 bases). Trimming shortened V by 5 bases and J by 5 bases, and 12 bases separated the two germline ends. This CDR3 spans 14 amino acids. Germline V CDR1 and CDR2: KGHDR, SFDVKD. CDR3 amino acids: CATSGGGWDNEQFF. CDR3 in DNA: TGTGCCACCAGTGGAGGAGGGTGGGACAATGAGCAGTTCTTC.

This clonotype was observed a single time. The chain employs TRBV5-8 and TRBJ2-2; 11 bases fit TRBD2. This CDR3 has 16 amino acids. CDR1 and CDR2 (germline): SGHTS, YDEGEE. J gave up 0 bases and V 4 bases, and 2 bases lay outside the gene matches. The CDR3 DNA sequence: TGTGCCAGCAGCACTAGCGGGGGCCCGAACACCGGGGAGCTGTTTTTT. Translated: CASSTSGGPNTGELFF.

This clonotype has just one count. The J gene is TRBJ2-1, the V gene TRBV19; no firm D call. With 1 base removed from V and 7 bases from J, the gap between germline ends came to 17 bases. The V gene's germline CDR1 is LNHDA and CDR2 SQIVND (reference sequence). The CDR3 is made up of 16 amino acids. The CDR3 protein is CASSIGNLRAVNEQFF. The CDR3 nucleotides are TGTGCCAGTAGTATAGGTAACCTCCGGGCTGTGAATGAGCAGTTCTTC.

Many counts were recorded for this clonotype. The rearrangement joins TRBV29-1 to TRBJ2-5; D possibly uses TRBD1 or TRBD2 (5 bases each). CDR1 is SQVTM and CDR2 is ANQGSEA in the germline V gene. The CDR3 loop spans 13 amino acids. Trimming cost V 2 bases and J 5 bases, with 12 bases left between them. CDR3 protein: CSVERGARETQYF. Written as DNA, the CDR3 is TGCAGCGTTGAAAGGGGAGCTCGTGAGACCCAGTACTTC.

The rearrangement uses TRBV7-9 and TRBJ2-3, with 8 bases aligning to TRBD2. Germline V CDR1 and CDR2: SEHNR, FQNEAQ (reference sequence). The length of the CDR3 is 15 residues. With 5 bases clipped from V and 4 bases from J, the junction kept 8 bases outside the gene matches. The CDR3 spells CASSPFGGGSDTQYF. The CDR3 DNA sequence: TGTGCCAGCAGCCCCTTCGGCGGGGGGTCAGATACGCAGTATTTT.

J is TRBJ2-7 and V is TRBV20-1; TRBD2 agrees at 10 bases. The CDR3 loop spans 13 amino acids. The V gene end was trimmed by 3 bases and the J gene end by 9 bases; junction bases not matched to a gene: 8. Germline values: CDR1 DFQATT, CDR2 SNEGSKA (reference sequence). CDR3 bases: TGCAGTGCTAGTGAGAGCGGGAGGGCGCTGCAGTACTTC. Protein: CSASESGRALQYF.

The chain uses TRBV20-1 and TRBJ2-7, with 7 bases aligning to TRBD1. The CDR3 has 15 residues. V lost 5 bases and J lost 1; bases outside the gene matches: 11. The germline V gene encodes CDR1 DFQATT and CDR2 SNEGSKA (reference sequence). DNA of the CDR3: TGCAGTGCTCGTCGGGGACAGAGTATTTCCTACGAGCAGTACTTC. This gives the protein CSARRGQSISYEQYF.

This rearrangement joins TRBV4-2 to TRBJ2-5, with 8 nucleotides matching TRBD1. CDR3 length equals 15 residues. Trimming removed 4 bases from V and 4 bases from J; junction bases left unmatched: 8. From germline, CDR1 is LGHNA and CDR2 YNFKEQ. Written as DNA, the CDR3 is TGTGCCAGCAGCCTGAACTGGGACAGGAGAGAGACCCAGTACTTC. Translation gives CASSLNWDRRETQYF.

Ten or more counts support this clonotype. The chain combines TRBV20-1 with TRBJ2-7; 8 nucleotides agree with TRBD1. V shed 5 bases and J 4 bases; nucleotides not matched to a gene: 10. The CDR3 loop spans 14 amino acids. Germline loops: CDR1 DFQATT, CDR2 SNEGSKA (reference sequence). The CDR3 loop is CSAGPPGQVYEQYF. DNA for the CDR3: TGCAGTGCTGGGCCTCCGGGACAGGTGTACGAGCAGTACTTC.